These 2 T cell receptor beta chains originate from one sample sequenced in a study of T cells in Graves' hyperthyroidism and ophthalmopathy. The TCR beta CDR3 regions underwent amplification using RNA transcripts as the source. With the HTBI primer set, the TCR CDR3 went through a first round of RT-PCR. A single record per CDR3 protein comes from TCRdb applying MiXCR to the multiplex PCR reads. The profile covers a few hundred thousand distinct CDR3 sequences, with about half appearing a single time and more than 7.5% taken by the ten largest. The sample comprised peripheral blood or thyroid tissue (not recorded which). The receptors were gathered from a woman between 18 and 29 years old with Graves' hyperthyroidism.

The chain carries TRBV6-1 and TRBJ1-1; D unclear. In germline, CDR1 is MNHNS, CDR2 SASEGT. The CDR3 covers 13 residues. V gave up 7 bases and J gave up 7 bases, with 16 bases separating them. CDR3 sequence reads: CASIQRSRGEAFF. For the CDR3, the DNA is TGTGCCAGCATCCAAAGGTCCCGGGGTGAAGCTTTCTTT.

To note about this clonotype: This may arise from a read error, as a much more abundant clone is one base away. The chain couples TRBV19 to TRBJ1-1; D gene ambiguous. The CDR3 extends over 13 amino acids. CDR1 and CDR2 from the germline V gene are LNHDA and SQIVND (reference sequence). Here the CDR3 DNA reads TGTGCCAGTACCAAAACACAGAACGCTGAAGCTTTCTTT. It specifies CASTKTQNAEAFF. Combining the CDR3 with reference TRBV19 and TRBJ1-1 gives the whole variable domain DGGITQSPKYLFRKEGQNVTLSCEQNLNHDAMYWYRQDPGQGLRLIYYSQIVNDFQKGDIAEGYSVSREKKESFPLTVTSAQKNPTAFYLCASTKTQNAEAFFGQGTRLTVV.